The present TCR beta chain was sequenced within a study of blood T cell repertoires in COVID-19. Turning to the study itself: Specimens from acute and convalescent COVID-19 originated in the United States, Italy and Spain. T cells, B-cell-depleted T cells, or PBMCs provided the cDNA or gDNA that served as material.

Trimming removed 3 bases from V and 3 bases from J, with 11 bases in between. Germline V CDR1 and CDR2: SGHNT, YENEEA. The CDR3 consists of 14 residues. This clone occurred once. Per the authors' pipeline: Reference gene primers were amplified, and this amplification served to estimate nucleated cell counts. Sequencing was performed with immunoSEQ multiplex PCR; in TCRdb, only in-frame clones are kept and a portion is missing. D and trimming come from the DNA, and the V and J calls and clone size come from that table. The data contain around 49,000 clones, about 90% of them singletons. The TCR was taken from a human donor in a cohort sampled during active COVID-19. Sequenced input: peripheral blood. The chain joins TRBV11-3 to TRBJ1-1, with a tentative D call TRBD1 (5 bases). The CDR3 nucleotides are TGTGCCAGCAGCTTTCGGACGGGGGACACTGAAGCTTTCTTT. It yields the protein CASSFRTGDTEAFF.